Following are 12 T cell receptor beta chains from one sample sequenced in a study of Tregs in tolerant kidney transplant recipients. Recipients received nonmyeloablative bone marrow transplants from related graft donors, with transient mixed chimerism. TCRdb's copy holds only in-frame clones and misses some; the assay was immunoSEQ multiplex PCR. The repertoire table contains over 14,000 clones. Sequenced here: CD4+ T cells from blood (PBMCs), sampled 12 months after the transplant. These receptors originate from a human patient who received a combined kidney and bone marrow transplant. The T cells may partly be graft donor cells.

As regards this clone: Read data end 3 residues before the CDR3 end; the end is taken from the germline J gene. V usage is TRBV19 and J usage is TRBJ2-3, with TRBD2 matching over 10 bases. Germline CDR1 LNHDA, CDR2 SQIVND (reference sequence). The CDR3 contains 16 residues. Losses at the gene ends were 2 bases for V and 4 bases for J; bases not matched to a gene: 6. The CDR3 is CASSIFSSGSADTQYF. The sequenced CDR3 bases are TGTGCCAGTAGTATATTTTCTAGCGGGAGTGCAGATACG.

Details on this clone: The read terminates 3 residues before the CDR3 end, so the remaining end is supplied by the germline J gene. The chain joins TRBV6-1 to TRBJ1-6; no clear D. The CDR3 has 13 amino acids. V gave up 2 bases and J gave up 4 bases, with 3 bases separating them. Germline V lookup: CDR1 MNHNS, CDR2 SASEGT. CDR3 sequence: CASSEQYNSPLHF. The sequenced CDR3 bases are TGTGCCAGCAGTGAACAATATAATTCACCC.

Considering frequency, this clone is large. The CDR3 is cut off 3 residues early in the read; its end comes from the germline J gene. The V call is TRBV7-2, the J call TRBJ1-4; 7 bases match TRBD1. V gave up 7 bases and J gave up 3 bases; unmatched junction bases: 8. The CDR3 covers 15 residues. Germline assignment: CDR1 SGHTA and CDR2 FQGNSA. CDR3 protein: CASTMGQKPNEKLFF. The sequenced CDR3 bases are TGTGCCAGCACTATGGGACAGAAGCCTAATGAAAAA.

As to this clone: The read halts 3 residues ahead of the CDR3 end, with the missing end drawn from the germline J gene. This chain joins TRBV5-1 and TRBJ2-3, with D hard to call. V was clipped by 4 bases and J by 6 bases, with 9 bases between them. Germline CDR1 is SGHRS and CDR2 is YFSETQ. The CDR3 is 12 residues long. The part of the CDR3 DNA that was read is TGCGCCAGCAGCCCTGGGCAGGATACG. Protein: CASSPGQDT. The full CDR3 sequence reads CASSPGQDTQYF.

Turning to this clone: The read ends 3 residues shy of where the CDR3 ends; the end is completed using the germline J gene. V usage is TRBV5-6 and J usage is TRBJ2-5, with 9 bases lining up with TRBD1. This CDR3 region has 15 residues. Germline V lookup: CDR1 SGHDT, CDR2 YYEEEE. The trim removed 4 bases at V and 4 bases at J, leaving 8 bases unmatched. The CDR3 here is CASSPGQGPGETQYF. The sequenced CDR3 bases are TGTGCCAGCAGCCCGGGACAGGGCCCCGGAGAGACC.

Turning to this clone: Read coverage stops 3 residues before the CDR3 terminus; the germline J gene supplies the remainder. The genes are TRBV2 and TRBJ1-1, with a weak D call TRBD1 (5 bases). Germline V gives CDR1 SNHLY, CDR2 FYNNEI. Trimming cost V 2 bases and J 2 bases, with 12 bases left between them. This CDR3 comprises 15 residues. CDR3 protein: CASSERGIGNTEAFF. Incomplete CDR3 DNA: TGTGCCAGCAGTGAAAGGGGTATAGGAAACACTGAA.

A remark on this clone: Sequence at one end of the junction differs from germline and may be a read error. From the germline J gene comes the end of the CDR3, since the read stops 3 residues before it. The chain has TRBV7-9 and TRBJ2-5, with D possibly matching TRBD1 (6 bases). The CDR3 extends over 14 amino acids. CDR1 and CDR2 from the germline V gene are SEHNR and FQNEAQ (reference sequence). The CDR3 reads CASINRDLTETQYF. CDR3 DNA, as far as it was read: TGTGCAAGCATCAACAGGGATTTGACAGAGACC.

The sequenced part of the CDR3 DNA is TGTGCCAGCAGCCCCTCTCCCGAGGGCAATCAGCCC. Translated, it gives CASSPSPEGNQP. The entire CDR3 is CASSPSPEGNQPQHF. This sequence joins TRBV9 and TRBJ1-5; D unresolved. The read falls 3 residues short of the CDR3 end, and the missing part is taken from the germline J gene. CDR3 size: 15 residues. Germline V gene sequence: CDR1 SGDLS, CDR2 YYNGEE. With 4 bases removed from V and 2 bases from J, the gap between germline ends came to 13 bases.

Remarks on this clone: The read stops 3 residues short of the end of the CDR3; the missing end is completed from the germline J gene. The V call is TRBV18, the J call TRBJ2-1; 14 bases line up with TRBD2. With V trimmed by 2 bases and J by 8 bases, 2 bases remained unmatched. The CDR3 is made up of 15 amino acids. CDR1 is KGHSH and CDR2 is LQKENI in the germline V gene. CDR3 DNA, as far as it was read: TGTGCCAGCTCACCAGGGACTAGCGGGAGCTATGAG. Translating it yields CASSPGTSGSYE. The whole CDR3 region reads CASSPGTSGSYEQFF.

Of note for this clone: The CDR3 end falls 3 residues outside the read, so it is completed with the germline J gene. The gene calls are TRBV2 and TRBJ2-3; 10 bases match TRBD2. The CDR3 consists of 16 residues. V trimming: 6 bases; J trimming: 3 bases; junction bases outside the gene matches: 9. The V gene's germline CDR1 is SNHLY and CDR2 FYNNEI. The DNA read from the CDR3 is TGTGCCAGCAGAAAACTAGCGGGAATTAGTACAGATACG. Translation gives CASRKLAGISTDT. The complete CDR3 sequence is CASRKLAGISTDTQYF. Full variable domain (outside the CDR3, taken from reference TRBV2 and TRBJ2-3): EPEVTQTPSHQVTQMGQEVILRCVPISNHLYFYWYRQILGQKVEFLVSFYNNEISEKSEIFDDQFSVERPDGSNFTLKIRSTKLEDSAMYFCASRKLAGISTDTQYFGPGTRLTVL.

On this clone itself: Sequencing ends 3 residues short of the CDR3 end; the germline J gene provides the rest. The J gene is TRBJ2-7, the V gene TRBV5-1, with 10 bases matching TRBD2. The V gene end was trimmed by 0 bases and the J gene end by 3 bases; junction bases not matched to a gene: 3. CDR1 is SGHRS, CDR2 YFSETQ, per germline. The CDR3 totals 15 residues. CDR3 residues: CASSLVASGSYEQYF. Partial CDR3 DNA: TGCGCCAGCAGCTTGGTGGCTAGCGGGAGCTACGAG. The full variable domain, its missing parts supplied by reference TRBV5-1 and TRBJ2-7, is KAGVTQTPRYLIKTRGQQVTLSCSPISGHRSVSWYQQTPGQGLQFLFEYFSETQRNKGNFPGRFSGRQFSNSRSEMNVSTLELGDSALYLCASSLVASGSYEQYFGPGTRLTVT.

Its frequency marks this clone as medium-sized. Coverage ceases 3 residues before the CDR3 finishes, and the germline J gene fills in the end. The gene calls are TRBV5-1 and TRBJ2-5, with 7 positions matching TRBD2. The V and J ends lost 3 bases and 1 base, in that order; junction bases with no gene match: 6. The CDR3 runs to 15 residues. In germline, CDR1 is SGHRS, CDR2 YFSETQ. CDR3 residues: CASSSAWGGQETQYF. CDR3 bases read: TGCGCCAGCAGCTCTGCGTGGGGGGGCCAAGAGACC. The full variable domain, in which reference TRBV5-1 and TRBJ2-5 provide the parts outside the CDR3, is KAGVTQTPRYLIKTRGQQVTLSCSPISGHRSVSWYQQTPGQGLQFLFEYFSETQRNKGNFPGRFSGRQFSNSRSEMNVSTLELGDSALYLCASSSAWGGQETQYFGPGTRLLVL.